The clone carrying this T cell receptor (beta chain) has at least ten counts. Its antigen is not known. V was clipped by 1 base and J by 5 bases, with 14 bases between them. The germline V gene encodes CDR1 SGHVS and CDR2 FNYEAQ. The CDR3 runs 15 residues. These data originate in a study of T cells after yellow fever vaccination. Broader study findings: Abundant clonotypes (contaminants from the bulk population) could be present in FACS-sorted repertoires. The study re-detected most primary-vaccination clones after the booster (nearly 97% CD4, roughly 85% CD8).

It was through 5'RACE template switching that TCR cDNA was made, with a universal primer site and UMIs added. In TCRdb, the 5' RACE reads were re-called with MiXCR into one record per CDR3 protein. Of approximately 110,000 distinct CDR3 sequences detected, under 8% appear once; the ten largest clones hold roughly 2.5%. The sequence came from a man younger than 30 who received the YFV17D yellow fever vaccine. This rearrangement joins TRBV7-6 to TRBJ2-5; possibly TRBD1 for D (5 bases). The sequencing here drew on CD4+ T cells sorted from PBMCs, taken approximately 11 days after the first yellow fever vaccination. The CDR3 DNA sequence: TGTGCCAGCAGCTTAGTGGCAGGGAATTGGGAGACCCAGTACTTC. Translated: CASSLVAGNWETQYF.